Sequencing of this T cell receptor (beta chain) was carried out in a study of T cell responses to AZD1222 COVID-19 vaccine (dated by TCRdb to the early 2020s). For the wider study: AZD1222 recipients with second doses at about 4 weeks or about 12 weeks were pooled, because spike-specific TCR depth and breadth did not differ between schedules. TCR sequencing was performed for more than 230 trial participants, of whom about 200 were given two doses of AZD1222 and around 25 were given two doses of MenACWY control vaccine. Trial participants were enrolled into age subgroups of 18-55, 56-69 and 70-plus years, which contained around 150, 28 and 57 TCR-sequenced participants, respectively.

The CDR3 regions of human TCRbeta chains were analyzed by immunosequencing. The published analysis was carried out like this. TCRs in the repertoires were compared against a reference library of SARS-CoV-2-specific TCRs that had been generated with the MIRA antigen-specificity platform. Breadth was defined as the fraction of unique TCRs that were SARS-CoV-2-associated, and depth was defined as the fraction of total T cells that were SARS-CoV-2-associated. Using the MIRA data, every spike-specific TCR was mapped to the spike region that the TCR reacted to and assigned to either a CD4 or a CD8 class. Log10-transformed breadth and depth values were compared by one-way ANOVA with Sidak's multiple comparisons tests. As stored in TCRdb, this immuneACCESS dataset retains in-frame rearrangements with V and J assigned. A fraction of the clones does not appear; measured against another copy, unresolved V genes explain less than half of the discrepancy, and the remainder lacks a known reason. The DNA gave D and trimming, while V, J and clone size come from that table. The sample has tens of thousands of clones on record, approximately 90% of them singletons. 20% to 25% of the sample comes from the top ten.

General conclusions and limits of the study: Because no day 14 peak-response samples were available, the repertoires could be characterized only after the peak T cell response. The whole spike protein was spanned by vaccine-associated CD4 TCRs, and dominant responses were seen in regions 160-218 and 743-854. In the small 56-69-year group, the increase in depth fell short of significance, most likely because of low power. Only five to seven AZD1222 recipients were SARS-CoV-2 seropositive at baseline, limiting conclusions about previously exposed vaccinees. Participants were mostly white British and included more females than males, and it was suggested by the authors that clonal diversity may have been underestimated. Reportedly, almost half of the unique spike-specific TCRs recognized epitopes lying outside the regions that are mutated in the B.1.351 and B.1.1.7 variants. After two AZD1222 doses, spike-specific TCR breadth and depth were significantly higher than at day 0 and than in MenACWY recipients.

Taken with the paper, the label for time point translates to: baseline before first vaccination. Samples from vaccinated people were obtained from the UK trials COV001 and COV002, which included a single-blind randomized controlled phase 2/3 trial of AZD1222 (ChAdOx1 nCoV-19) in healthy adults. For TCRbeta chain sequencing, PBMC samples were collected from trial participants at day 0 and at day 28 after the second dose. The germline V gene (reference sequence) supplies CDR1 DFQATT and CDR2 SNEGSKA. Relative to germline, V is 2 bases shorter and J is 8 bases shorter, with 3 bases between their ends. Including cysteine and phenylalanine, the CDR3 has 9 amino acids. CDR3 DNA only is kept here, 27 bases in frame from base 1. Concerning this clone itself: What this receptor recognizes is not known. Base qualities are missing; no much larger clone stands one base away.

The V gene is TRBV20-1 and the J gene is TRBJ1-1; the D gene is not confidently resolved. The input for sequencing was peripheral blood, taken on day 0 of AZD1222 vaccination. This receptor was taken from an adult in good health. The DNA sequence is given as TGCAGTGCTAGATACGAAGCTTTCTTT. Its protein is CSARYEAFF.